This record concerns one T cell receptor beta chain sequence. Its binding antigen is unknown. Nothing much larger sits one base from this clone, and base qualities are not available. The immunoSEQ Assay, a bias-controlled multiplex PCR, was used to amplify TCRbeta CDR3 regions from genomic DNA. The published analysis was carried out like this. The number of nucleated cells in each sample was estimated by amplification of reference gene primers within the assay. To quantify the absolute abundance of each unique TCRbeta CDR3 rearrangement, sequence reads were collapsed and filtered. Productive Simpson clonality was computed per sample as the square root of Simpson's diversity index over productive rearrangements. TCRdb took over this immuneACCESS table, retaining in-frame rearrangements with V and J assigned. Such tables are incomplete; in checked studies, under half of the missing clones stem from an unresolved V gene, and the remainder is unexplained. From that table come the V and J calls and clone size; the DNA was used to work out D and trimming. The sample profile shows over 85,000 clones; 70% to 90% of them were found once. 4% to 5% of the sample goes to the ten largest clones.

In Seattle, one collaborating source enrolled patients while the infection was active and tracked those patients longitudinally over the course of disease. Collaborating institutions collected whole blood in K2EDTA tubes following their own protocols. Collaborator samples were shipped for TCRbeta analysis as frozen whole blood, isolated PBMCs, or DNA extracted from either sample type. The data stem from a study of blood T cell repertoires in COVID-19 (dated by TCRdb to the early 2020s). For the study in its entirety: Samples covering the acute and convalescent phases of COVID-19 were provided by collaborators in the United States, Italy and Spain. The material from the prospective study consisted of cDNA or gDNA derived from T cells, B-cell-depleted T cells, or PBMCs. The sample metadata nearly always contained a de-identified subject ID, COVID-19 status, age in years and sex. The dataset comprised deeply sampled blood TCRbeta repertoires from subjects exposed to, actively infected with, or recovered from COVID-19. HLA class I and class II types, where available, came from metadata supplied by the sample provider rather than from assay-based typing. The repertoires were released in a freely available public database intended as a resource for research on the immune response to SARS-CoV-2. The samples were drawn from the first 160 participants of the ongoing ImmuneRACE study and from about 1,200 subjects provided by 6 global collaborators.

The investigation overall reported the following: Clinical and demographic metadata were provided uncurated, with the amount varying by source and participant.

Source material: peripheral blood. This receptor was obtained from a human donor with COVID-19, enrolled during active disease. The donor label of this sample is uncertain.

The DNA sequence is as follows: TGTGCCAGTAGTCCGACAGGGGTGGTCGAGCAGTACTTC. Its protein reads: CASSPTGVVEQYF. The chain employs TRBV19 and TRBJ2-7; the central 8 bases match TRBD1. As encoded in the germline V gene (reference sequence), CDR1 is LNHDA while CDR2 is SQIVND. Germline trimming: 5 bases from V, 6 bases from J; junction bases outside gene matches: 6. Spanning cysteine to phenylalanine, the CDR3 consists of 13 amino acids. The DNA shown is the 39-base CDR3, in frame from base 1.